This T cell receptor (beta chain) came from a study of blood T cell repertoires in COVID-19. Clones were read by immunoSEQ multiplex PCR, and TCRdb kept only the in-frame ones, dropping some. The table records some 68,000 clones, about 90% of them present only once. With 3 bases clipped from V and 4 bases from J, the junction kept 3 bases outside the gene matches. The CDR3 runs to 15 residues. Germline V lookup: CDR1 SGHTA, CDR2 FQGNSA. This chain links TRBV7-2 with TRBJ2-5, with TRBD2 matching over 12 bases. The TCR was taken from a man aged 50 or older with active COVID-19. Sequencing was carried out using peripheral blood. CDR3 sequence reads: CASSFRLAGVETQYF. The CDR3 nucleotides are TGTGCCAGCAGCTTCCGACTAGCGGGGGTAGAGACCCAGTACTTC.